These 16 T cell receptor beta chains share one sample of origin, sequenced in a study of blood T cell repertoires in COVID-19. Sequencing used immunoSEQ multiplex PCR; TCRdb keeps in-frame clones, though not all of them. Among more than 150,000 clones listed, about 83% were seen once. The specimen was peripheral blood. These receptors all come from a woman between 18 and 29 years old who had recovered from COVID-19.

This chain connects TRBV6-2 or TRBV6-3 to TRBJ2-5; D uncertain. This CDR3 has 13 amino acids. The V and J ends lost 2 bases and 2 bases respectively, with 6 bases between them. The germline gives CDR1 MNHEY, CDR2 SVGEGT. CDR3 in DNA: TGTGCCAGCAGTTACCGGCGGCAAGAGACCCAGTACTTC. Translating it yields CASSYRRQETQYF.

The gene calls are TRBV4-2 and TRBJ1-6, with 7 nucleotides matching TRBD1. The V segment lost 4 bases and the J segment 2 bases; nucleotides outside the gene matches: 8. There are 17 residues in the CDR3. The V gene's germline CDR1 is LGHNA and CDR2 YNFKEQ. Here the CDR3 reads CASSLVGDSPYNSPLHF. In DNA form, the CDR3 reads TGTGCCAGCAGCCTTGTAGGGGACAGCCCCTATAATTCACCCCTCCACTTT.

Only one count was recorded for this clone. The chain uses TRBV19 and TRBJ2-1; D not resolved. The CDR3 totals 13 residues. The V gene's germline CDR1 is LNHDA and CDR2 SQIVND (reference sequence). V gave up 9 bases and J gave up 0 bases, with 9 bases separating them. CDR3 sequence: CASDDSSYNEQFF. In DNA, the CDR3 is TGTGCCAGCGATGATAGCTCCTACAATGAGCAGTTCTTC.

The gene calls are TRBV18 and TRBJ2-7; 9 bases align to TRBD1. Losses at the gene ends were 5 bases for V and 3 bases for J; bases not matched to a gene: 8. Per the germline V gene, CDR1 is KGHSH and CDR2 is LQKENI. There are 15 residues in the CDR3. In DNA, the CDR3 is TGTGCCAGCTCAATTGGACAGGGGAAAATCTACGAGCAGTACTTC. Its protein product is CASSIGQGKIYEQYF.

The V gene is TRBV10-3, the J gene TRBJ1-3; 11 bases are a match to TRBD1. The germline V gene has CDR1 ENHRY and CDR2 SYGVKD. Trimming cost V 6 bases and J 2 bases; bases outside gene matches: 0. The CDR3 contains 14 residues. In nucleotides, the CDR3 is TGTGCCATCAGGGACAGGGGGCCTGGAAACACCATATATTTT. It specifies CAIRDRGPGNTIYF.

The CDR3 protein is CASSQVRGLDGYTF. The CDR3 DNA reads TGTGCCAGCAGCCAAGTCCGGGGTTTAGATGGCTACACCTTC. The chain joins TRBV3-1 (or the pseudogene TRBV3-2) to TRBJ1-2, with D hard to call. The CDR3 is 14 residues long. Germline CDR1 reads LGHDT; CDR2 reads YNNKEL (reference sequence). V dropped 1 base and J dropped 6 bases, with 12 bases sitting between them.

The chain couples TRBV19 to TRBJ2-2, with 9 bases lining up with TRBD2. Germline V gene data show CDR1 as LNHDA and CDR2 as SQIVND (reference sequence). V lost 3 bases to trimming and J lost 5 bases; unmatched junction nucleotides: 7. The CDR3 contains 16 residues. DNA of the CDR3: TGTGCCAGTAGTATCCTAGCGGGGAAGGGAACCGGGGAGCTGTTTTTT. Amino acids: CASSILAGKGTGELFF. Supplemented by reference TRBV19 and TRBJ2-2, the full variable domain reads DGGITQSPKYLFRKEGQNVTLSCEQNLNHDAMYWYRQDPGQGLRLIYYSQIVNDFQKGDIAEGYSVSREKKESFPLTVTSAQKNPTAFYLCASSILAGKGTGELFFGEGSRLTVL.

The chain links TRBV15 to TRBJ2-1; a weak D match, TRBD2 (5 bases). This CDR3 is 14 amino acids long. CDR1 and CDR2 (germline): LNHNV, YYDKDF (reference sequence). Trimming shortened V by 1 base and J by 7 bases, and 11 bases separated the two germline ends. The CDR3 here is CATSRAGIRNEQFF. The CDR3 nucleotides read TGTGCCACCAGCAGAGCGGGAATTAGGAATGAGCAGTTCTTC.

This clone appeared a few times. The J gene is TRBJ2-2, the V gene TRBV29-1, with D perhaps TRBD1 (5 bases). The length of the CDR3 is 14 residues. Germline V gene data show CDR1 as SQVTM and CDR2 as ANQGSEA. V was shortened by 1 base and J by 4 bases, with 10 bases between the two germline ends. CDR3 protein: CSVEGVRGTGELFF. CDR3 nucleotide sequence: TGCAGCGTTGAAGGGGTTAGGGGCACCGGGGAGCTGTTTTTT.

The rearrangement joins TRBV19 to TRBJ1-5; D might be TRBD1 (6 bases). Germline-derived CDR1 and CDR2 are LNHDA and SQIVND (reference sequence). The V end lost 6 bases, the J end lost 3 bases, and 18 bases lay between the germline ends. The CDR3 has 16 amino acids. CDR3 DNA sequence: TGTGCCAGTAGACCTGGACAGATGGATTTCAATCAGCCCCAGCATTTT. The encoded protein is CASRPGQMDFNQPQHF.

The chain recombines TRBV28 with TRBJ1-1, with unresolved D. The V and J ends lost 3 bases and 1 base respectively, with 9 bases between them. The CDR3 has 14 residues. Per germline, CDR1 MDHEN and CDR2 SYDVKM. The CDR3 sequence is CASSLEETNTEAFF. CDR3 nucleotide sequence: TGTGCCAGCAGTTTGGAGGAAACGAACACTGAAGCTTTCTTT.

The CDR3 sequence is CASSPPGQPYEQYF. In DNA, the CDR3 is TGTGCCAGCAGCCCACCGGGACAGCCCTACGAGCAGTACTTC. V usage is TRBV7-2 and J usage is TRBJ2-7; 7 bases align to TRBD1. The V gene's germline CDR1 is SGHTA and CDR2 FQGNSA. V trimming: 5 bases; J trimming: 2 bases; junction bases outside the gene matches: 6. This CDR3 spans 14 amino acids.

The chain has TRBV3-1 (or the pseudogene TRBV3-2) and TRBJ1-1, with TRBD1 identical over 11 bases. This CDR3 comprises 16 residues. The junction had 8 bases not matched to a gene; V was cut back by 4 bases and J by 4 bases. Germline values: CDR1 LGHDT, CDR2 YNNKEL (reference sequence). CDR3 in DNA: TGTGCCAGCAGCCGGGGACAGGGGGGGGCGAGCACTGAAGCTTTCTTT. Its protein product is CASSRGQGGASTEAFF.

The chain links TRBV2 to TRBJ1-2, with D possibly being TRBD1 (6 bases). CDR1 SNHLY and CDR2 FYNNEI come from the germline V gene. CDR3 length: 15 amino acids. Trimming shortened V by 3 bases and J by 4 bases, and 15 bases separated the two germline ends. The CDR3 region has the DNA TGTGCCAGCAGTGATAGTGAACAGGGTAGCTATGGCTACACCTTC. Protein product: CASSDSEQGSYGYTF.

This clone was detected only once. The J gene is TRBJ2-1, the V gene TRBV19; TRBD1 aligns across 7 bases. CDR1 is LNHDA, CDR2 SQIVND, per germline (reference sequence). V lost 5 bases, J lost 1 base, and 8 bases stayed unmatched. There are 16 residues in the CDR3. Here the CDR3 reads CASSPTTGKSYNEQFF. CDR3 in DNA: TGTGCCAGTAGTCCTACGACAGGGAAGTCCTACAATGAGCAGTTCTTC.

This rearrangement joins TRBV6-5 to TRBJ2-1, with a possible D match to TRBD2 (6 bases). Trimming removed 2 bases at V and 1 base at J, with 12 bases between. This CDR3 has 16 amino acids. Germline V gene sequence: CDR1 MNHEY, CDR2 SVGAGI. CDR3 sequence reads: CASSYEPGGSYNEQFF. CDR3 in DNA: TGTGCCAGCAGTTACGAACCCGGGGGTTCCTACAATGAGCAGTTCTTC.